This note documents a single T cell receptor beta chain sequence. Its recognized antigen is unknown. No per-base quality is available; no much larger clone lies one base away. The donors were under 40 Caucasian individuals from Russia, aged roughly 6 to 95 years, who were systemically healthy. Each donor gave 8 to 10 milliliters of peripheral blood, collected into EDTA-treated Vacutainer tubes. Ficoll-Paque density-gradient centrifugation was used to isolate PBMCs, with at least 7 million per sample. Total RNA, at least 6 micrograms per sample, was extracted from PBMCs with Trizol reagent. The percentages of naive CD45RAhigh/CD27high T cells were determined by flow cytometry on a PBMC aliquot from every donor. Relative to germline, V is 1 base shorter and J is 5 bases shorter, with 9 bases between their ends. Counted from cysteine to phenylalanine, this CDR3 has 14 amino acids. The retained sequence is limited to the CDR3, 42 bases, with the frame set at the first base. Per the germline V gene, LGHNA is the CDR1 and YSLEER is the CDR2.

This entry comes from a study of blood T cells in healthy people across ages (dated by TCRdb to about 2015). Notes on the research overall: In model experiments, template switching captured about one uniquely barcoded TCR beta cDNA molecule for every two T cells. Two additional independent replicas of 1 million unique cDNA reads from the same blood draw were analyzed for two donors (one aged 18 to 30 and one aged 80 or older). The donors were split into four age groups: young (average about 15 years), middle-aged (roughly 40), aged (more than 55) and long-lived (approximately 80). To track age-related changes in TCR beta repertoire diversity, the study relied on deep sequencing normalized with unique cDNA molecular identifiers. To avoid experimental bias, donors of different ages were spread randomly across the sequencing lanes. The paper's findings and limits, for the study overall: Since profiling was done on bulk unsorted PBMCs, naive and antigen-experienced compartments could not be conclusively compared. As age increased, observed TCR beta diversity per million T cells dropped in a roughly linear way, and a significant reduction was already evident by age around 41. There was a strong correlation between observed TCR beta diversity and the percentage of naive T cells measured by flow cytometry. Donor CMV infection status was unknown, potentially confounding age-related changes in expanded clonotypes. Estimates of total diversity based on one million sequenced T cells were regarded as lower bounds and as underestimates. Compared with the aged group, the long-lived group had more naive CD4+ T cells, fewer expanded clones and increased TCR diversity, suggesting age selection.

Library preparation used 5' RACE. Sequenced using an Illumina HiSeq 2500. A second PCR of about 7 to 12 cycles was run with a J-beta primer mix and a sample-barcoded 5' primer. A unique molecular identifier was introduced onto each TCR beta cDNA molecule by a template-switch 5' adaptor carrying 12 random nucleotides. Each sample yielded at least 2.5 million CDR3-containing paired-end reads. The Mint cDNA synthesis kit, primed by a TRBC-specific oligonucleotide, was used to synthesize first-strand cDNA from all RNA. After uracil-DNA glycosylase treatment, a first 18-cycle PCR used universal primers M1SS and BC2_uni_R on all cDNA. The source study handled its data this way. Normalization of each sample was performed by random selection of 1 million high-quality reads, each carrying a distinct molecular identifier. Reads sharing molecular identifiers were discarded rather than binned into consensus sequences. MiTCR, with a Q25 quality threshold and the strictest error-elimination algorithm, was used for CDR3 identification, clonotype clustering and error correction. A nonparametric unseen species model with Euler transformation was used to estimate lower-bound total TCR beta diversity. TCRdb reprocessed the public reads (quality trimming at Q25 with fastp, clone calling with MiXCR) and kept in-frame beta chains. Each entry merges the rows of one CDR3 protein and shows their most common DNA and genes. TCRdb assigned the V and J calls; the authors' analysis was not used. The sample table contains 700,000 or so distinct CDR3 sequences; only one count was recorded for roughly 43% of them. The top ten hold around 32% of the sample.

This chain joins TRBV4-3 to TRBJ2-1, with TRBD2 as a weak D call on 5 bases. This sequence originates from an older man in good health. The material sequenced was blood. The DNA reads TGCGCCAGCAGCCAAGGTCGAGCGGACAATGAGCAGTTCTTC. It translates as CASSQGRADNEQFF.